This T cell receptor (beta chain) is from a study of CD8+ T cells in alopecia areata. Study-level background: The study gave treated patients oral tofacitinib at 5 to 10 mg twice daily. Points from the study as a whole: Sequenced scalp T cells also include alphabeta T cells resident in normal skin.

This clone appeared a single time. The antigen is unknown. Other DNA sequences of this sample code for an identical CDR3. Extracted RNA was reverse transcribed into cDNA, the sequencing template. The repertoire was sequenced with immunoSEQ multiplex PCR; TCRdb's copy has only in-frame clones and lacks some. The sample comprises 150,000 to 200,000 clones, 59% of which are singletons, and roughly 14% rests with the top ten. CDR3 size: 15 residues. V lost 0 bases to trimming and J lost 7 bases; unmatched junction nucleotides: 2. Germline values: CDR1 SGHAT, CDR2 FQNNGV. Alopecia areata patients had lesional scalp punch biopsies and peripheral blood taken from them.

Sample: CD4+ T cells sorted from blood, taken at week 0. V usage is TRBV11-2 and J usage is TRBJ1-6; 8 bases are a match to TRBD1. This clonotype originated in a human donor with alopecia areata. CDR3 bases: TGTGCCAGCAGCTTAGAAACAGGGGGGAATTCACCCCTCCACTTT. This translates into CASSLETGGNSPLHF.